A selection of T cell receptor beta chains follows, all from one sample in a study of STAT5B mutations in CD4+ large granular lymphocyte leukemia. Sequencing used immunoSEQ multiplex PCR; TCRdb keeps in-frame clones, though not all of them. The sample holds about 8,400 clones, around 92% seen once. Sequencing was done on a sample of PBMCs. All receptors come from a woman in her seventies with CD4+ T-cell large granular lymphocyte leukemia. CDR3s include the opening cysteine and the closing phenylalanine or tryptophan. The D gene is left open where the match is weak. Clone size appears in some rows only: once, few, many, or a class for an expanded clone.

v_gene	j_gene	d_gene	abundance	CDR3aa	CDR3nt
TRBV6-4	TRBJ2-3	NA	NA	CAVRGGVTDTQYF	TGTGCCGTACGGGGTGGAGTTACAGATACGCAGTATTTT
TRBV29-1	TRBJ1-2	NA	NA	CSVEDLSWDGNYGYTF	TGCAGCGTTGAAGATCTTAGCTGGGACGGAAACTATGGCTACACCTTC
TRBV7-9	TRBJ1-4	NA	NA	CASSLGTAFNEKLFF	TGTGCCAGCAGCTTAGGGACAGCCTTTAATGAAAAACTGTTTTTT
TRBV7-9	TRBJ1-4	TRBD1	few	CASSPTGGKLFF	TGTGCCAGCAGCCCTACAGGGGGGAAACTGTTTTTT
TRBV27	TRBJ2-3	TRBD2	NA	CASSPSGGATLNTQYF	TGTGCCAGCAGCCCTAGCGGGGGGGCCACCCTAAATACGCAGTATTTT
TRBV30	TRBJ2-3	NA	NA	CAWSGGAGRTDTQYF	TGTGCCTGGAGTGGGGGCGCGGGGAGGACAGATACGCAGTATTTT
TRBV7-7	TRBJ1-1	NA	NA	CASSLRENTEAFF	TGTGCTAGCAGCCTTCGGGAGAACACTGAAGCTTTCTTT
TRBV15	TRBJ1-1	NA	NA	CATSSGPLDTEAFF	TGTGCCACCAGCAGTGGCCCCTTGGACACTGAAGCTTTCTTT
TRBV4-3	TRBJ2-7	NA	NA	CASSQGLLTSYEQYF	TGCGCCAGCAGCCAGGGACTGTTAACCTCCTACGAGCAGTACTTC
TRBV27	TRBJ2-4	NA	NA	CASSLVGMNIQYF	TGTGCCAGCAGTTTGGTAGGGATGAACATTCAGTACTTC
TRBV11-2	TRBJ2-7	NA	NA	CASSTSPYEQYF	TGTGCCAGCAGCACTAGCCCCTACGAGCAGTACTTC
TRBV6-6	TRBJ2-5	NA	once	CASRPPNLETQYF	TGTGCCAGCAGGCCTCCTAACCTCGAGACCCAGTACTTC
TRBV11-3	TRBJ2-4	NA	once	CASTGGGGKKNIQYF	TGTGCCAGCACTGGTGGAGGGGGGAAAAAAAACATTCAGTACTTC
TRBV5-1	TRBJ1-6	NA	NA	CASSLEGERSPLHF	TGCGCCAGCAGCTTGGAGGGGGAGCGATCACCCCTCCACTTT
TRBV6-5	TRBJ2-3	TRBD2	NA	CASSYSSGGAKDTQYF	TGTGCCAGCAGTTACTCAAGCGGGGGGGCTAAAGATACGCAGTATTTT
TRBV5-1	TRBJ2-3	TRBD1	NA	CASSETGGSADTQYF	TGCGCCAGCAGCGAGACAGGGGGTTCAGCGGATACGCAGTATTTT
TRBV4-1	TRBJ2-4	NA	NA	CASSQGSSARENIQYF	TGCGCCAGCAGCCAAGGCAGCTCGGCGAGAGAAAACATTCAGTACTTC
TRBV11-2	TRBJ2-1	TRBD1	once	CASRPDRGYNEQFF	TGTGCCAGCAGGCCGGACAGGGGTTACAATGAGCAGTTCTTC
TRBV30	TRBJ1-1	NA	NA	CAWSGGHRNTEAFF	TGTGCCTGGAGTGGCGGGCACAGGAACACTGAAGCTTTCTTT
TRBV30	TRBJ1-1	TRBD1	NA	CAWRDRGRGRNTEAFF	TGTGCCTGGAGAGACAGGGGGCGCGGGCGGAACACTGAAGCTTTCTTT
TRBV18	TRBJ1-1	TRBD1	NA	CASSQDRGNTEAFF	TGTGCCAGCTCACAGGACAGGGGGAACACTGAAGCTTTCTTT
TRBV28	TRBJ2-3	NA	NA	CASSGVVDTQYF	TGTGCCAGCAGTGGGGTCGTAGATACGCAGTATTTT
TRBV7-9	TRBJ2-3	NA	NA	CASSLVGTSTDTQYF	TGTGCCAGCAGCTTAGTGGGGACTAGCACAGATACGCAGTATTTT
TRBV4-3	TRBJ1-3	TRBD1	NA	CASSQDLGTGYLNTIYF	TGCGCCAGCAGCCAAGATCTGGGGACAGGGTATCTAAACACCATATATTTT
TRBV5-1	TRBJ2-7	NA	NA	CASRYRDQQYF	TGCGCCAGCAGATACCGGGACCAGCAGTACTTC
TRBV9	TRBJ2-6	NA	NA	CASSVGGPVRSGANVLTF	TGTGCCAGCAGCGTAGGGGGACCAGTTCGCTCTGGGGCCAACGTCCTGACTTTC
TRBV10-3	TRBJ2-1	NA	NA	CAISPDREQFF	TGTGCCATCAGTCCTGATCGCGAGCAGTTCTTC
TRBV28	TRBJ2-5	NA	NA	CASSLFGQHQETQYF	TGTGCCAGCAGTTTATTCGGACAGCACCAAGAGACCCAGTACTTC
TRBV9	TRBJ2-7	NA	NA	CASSVVGNSYEQYF	TGTGCCAGCAGCGTAGTAGGGAACTCCTACGAGCAGTACTTC
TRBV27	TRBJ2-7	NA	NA	CASSLYPGEAYEQYF	TGTGCCAGCAGTTTATACCCGGGAGAGGCCTACGAGCAGTACTTC
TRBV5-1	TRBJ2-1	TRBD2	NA	CASSWGSGGDEQFF	TGCGCCAGCAGCTGGGGGTCCGGGGGGGATGAGCAGTTCTTC
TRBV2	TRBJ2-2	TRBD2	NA	CASIPPAGGRTGELFF	TGTGCCAGCATCCCCCCGGCGGGGGGCAGGACCGGGGAGCTGTTTTTT
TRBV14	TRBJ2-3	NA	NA	CASSRRRDTDTQYF	TGTGCCAGCAGCCGACGCCGGGACACAGATACGCAGTATTTT
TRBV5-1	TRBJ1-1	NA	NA	CASSSTRGGDTEAFF	TGCGCCAGCAGCTCCACCCGGGGCGGGGACACTGAAGCTTTCTTT
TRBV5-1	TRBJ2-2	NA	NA	CASSTDSVASGELFF	TGCGCCAGCAGCACAGACAGCGTGGCATCCGGGGAGCTGTTTTTT
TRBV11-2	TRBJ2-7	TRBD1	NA	CASSSDRGHYEQYF	TGTGCCAGCAGCTCCGACAGGGGGCATTACGAGCAGTACTTC
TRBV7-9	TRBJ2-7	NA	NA	CASSLFTGSPYEQYF	TGTGCCAGCAGCTTATTCACCGGGAGCCCCTACGAGCAGTACTTC
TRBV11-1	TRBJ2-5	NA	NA	CASTTRLGEQETQYF	TGTGCCAGCACTACGAGATTAGGGGAACAAGAGACCCAGTACTTC
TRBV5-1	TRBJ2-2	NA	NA	CASSLVLETGELFF	TGCGCCAGCAGCTTGGTGTTGGAGACCGGGGAGCTGTTTTTT
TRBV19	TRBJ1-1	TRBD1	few	CASSTTGFGDTEAFF	TGTGCCAGTAGTACGACAGGGTTCGGGGACACTGAAGCTTTCTTT
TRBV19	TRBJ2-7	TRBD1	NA	CATRQGGHEQYF	TGTGCCACCCGACAGGGTGGCCACGAGCAGTACTTC
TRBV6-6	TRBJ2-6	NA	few	CASSHDNSGANVLTF	TGTGCCAGCAGCCATGACAACTCTGGGGCCAACGTCCTGACTTTC
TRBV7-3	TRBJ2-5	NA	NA	CASSEGDQETQYF	TGTGCCAGCAGCGAGGGGGACCAAGAGACCCAGTACTTC
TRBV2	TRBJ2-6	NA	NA	CASKLQALSSGANVLTF	TGTGCCAGCAAACTACAGGCCCTCAGCTCTGGGGCCAACGTCCTGACTTTC
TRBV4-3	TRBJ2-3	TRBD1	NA	CASSPGQGKGDTQYF	TGCGCCAGCAGCCCGGGACAGGGAAAAGGAGATACGCAGTATTTT
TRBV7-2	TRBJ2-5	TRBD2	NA	CASSFKLAGGVETQYF	TGTGCCAGCAGCTTCAAACTAGCGGGGGGAGTTGAGACCCAGTACTTC
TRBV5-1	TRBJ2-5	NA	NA	CASKTGFQVETQYF	TGCGCCAGCAAGACCGGCTTCCAAGTGGAGACCCAGTACTTC
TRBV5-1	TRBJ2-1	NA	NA	CASSSGQSSYNEQFF	TGCGCCAGCAGCTCCGGACAGAGCTCCTACAATGAGCAGTTCTTC